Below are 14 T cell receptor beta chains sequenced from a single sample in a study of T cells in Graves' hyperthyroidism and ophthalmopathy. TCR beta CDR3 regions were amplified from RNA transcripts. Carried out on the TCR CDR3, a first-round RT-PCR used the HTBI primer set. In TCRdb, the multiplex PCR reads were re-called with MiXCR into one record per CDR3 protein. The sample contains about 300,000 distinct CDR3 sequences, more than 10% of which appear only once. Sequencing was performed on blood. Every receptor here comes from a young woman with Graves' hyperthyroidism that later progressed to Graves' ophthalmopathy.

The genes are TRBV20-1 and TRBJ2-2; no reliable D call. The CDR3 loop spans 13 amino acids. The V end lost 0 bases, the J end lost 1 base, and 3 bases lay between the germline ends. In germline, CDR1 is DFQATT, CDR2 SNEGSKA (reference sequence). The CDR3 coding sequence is TGCAGTGCTAGAGAGGAGAACACCGGGGAGCTGTTTTTT. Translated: CSAREENTGELFF.

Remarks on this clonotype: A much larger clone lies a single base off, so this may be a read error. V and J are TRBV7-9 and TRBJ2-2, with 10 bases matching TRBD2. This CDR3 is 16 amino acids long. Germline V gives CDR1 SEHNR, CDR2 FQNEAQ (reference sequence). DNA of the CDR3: TGTGCCAGCAGCCCCGGACTAGCGGAGCACACCGGGGAGCCGTTTTTT. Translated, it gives CASSPGLAEHTGEPFF.

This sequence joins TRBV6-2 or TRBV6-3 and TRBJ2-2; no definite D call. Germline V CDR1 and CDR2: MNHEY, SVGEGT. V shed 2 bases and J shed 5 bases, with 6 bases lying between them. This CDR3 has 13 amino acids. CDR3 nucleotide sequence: TGTGCCAGCAGTTACATGTGGACCGGGGAGCTGTTTTTT. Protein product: CASSYMWTGELFF.

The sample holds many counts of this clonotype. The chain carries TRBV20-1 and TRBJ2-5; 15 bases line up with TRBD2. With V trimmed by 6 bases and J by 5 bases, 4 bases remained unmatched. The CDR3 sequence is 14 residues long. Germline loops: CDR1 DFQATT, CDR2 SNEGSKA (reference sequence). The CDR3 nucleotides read TGCAGTGCAACCGGGACTAGCGGGAGGGAGACCCAGTACTTC. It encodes CSATGTSGRETQYF.

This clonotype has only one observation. The CDR3 bases are TGTGCCAGCTCACCAGGACTCGACGGGGGACTGTTTTTT. Its protein is CASSPGLDGGLFF. The rearrangement links TRBV18 to TRBJ2-2; a weak D match, TRBD2 (6 bases). CDR1 is KGHSH, CDR2 LQKENI, per germline. CDR3 length: 13 amino acids. The V gene lost 2 bases and the J gene lost 14 bases, with 15 bases spanning the gap. Full variable domain (remainder filled in from reference TRBV18 and TRBJ2-2): NAGVMQNPRHLVRRRGQEARLRCSPMKGHSHVYWYRQLPEEGLKFMVYLQKENIIDESGMPKERFSAEFPKEGPSILRIQQVVRGDSAAYFCASSPGLDGGLFFGEGSRLTVL.

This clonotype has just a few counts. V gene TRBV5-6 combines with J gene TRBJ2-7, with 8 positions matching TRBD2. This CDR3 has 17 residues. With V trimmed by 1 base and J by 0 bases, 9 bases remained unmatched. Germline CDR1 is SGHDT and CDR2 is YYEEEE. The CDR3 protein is CASSLLGLADLSYEQYF. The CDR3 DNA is TGTGCCAGCAGCTTGTTAGGACTAGCCGATCTCTCCTACGAGCAGTACTTC.

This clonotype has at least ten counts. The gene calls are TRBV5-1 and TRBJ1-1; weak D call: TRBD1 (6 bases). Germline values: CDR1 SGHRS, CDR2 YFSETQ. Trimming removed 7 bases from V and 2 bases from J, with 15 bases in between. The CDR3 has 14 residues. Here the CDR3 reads CASVTRTANTEAFF. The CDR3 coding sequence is TGCGCCAGCGTTACGAGGACAGCCAACACTGAAGCTTTCTTT.

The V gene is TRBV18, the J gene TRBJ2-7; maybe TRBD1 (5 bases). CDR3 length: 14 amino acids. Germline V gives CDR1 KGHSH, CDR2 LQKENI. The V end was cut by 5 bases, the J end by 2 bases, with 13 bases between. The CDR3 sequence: CASSEQEQAYEQYF. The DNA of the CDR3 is TGTGCCAGCTCAGAACAGGAGCAGGCCTACGAGCAGTACTTC.

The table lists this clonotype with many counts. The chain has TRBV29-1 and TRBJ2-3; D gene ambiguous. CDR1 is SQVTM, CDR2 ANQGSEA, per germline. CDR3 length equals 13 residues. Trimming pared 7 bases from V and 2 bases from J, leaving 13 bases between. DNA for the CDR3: TGCAGCGCTGGGCACACTCTCACAGATACGCAGTATTTT. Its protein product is CSAGHTLTDTQYF.

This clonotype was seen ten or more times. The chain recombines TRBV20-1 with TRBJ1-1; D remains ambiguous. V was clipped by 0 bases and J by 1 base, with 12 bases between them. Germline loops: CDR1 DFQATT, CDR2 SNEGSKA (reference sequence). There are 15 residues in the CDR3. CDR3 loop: CSAREPDRSNTEAFF. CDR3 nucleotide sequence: TGCAGTGCTAGAGAGCCGGATCGGTCGAACACTGAAGCTTTCTTT.

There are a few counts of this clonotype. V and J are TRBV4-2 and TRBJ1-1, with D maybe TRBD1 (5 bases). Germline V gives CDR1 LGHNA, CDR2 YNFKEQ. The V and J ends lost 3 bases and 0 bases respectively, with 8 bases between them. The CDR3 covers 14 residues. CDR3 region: CASSQLTVNTEAFF. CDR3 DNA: TGTGCCAGCAGCCAGCTGACAGTGAACACTGAAGCTTTCTTT.

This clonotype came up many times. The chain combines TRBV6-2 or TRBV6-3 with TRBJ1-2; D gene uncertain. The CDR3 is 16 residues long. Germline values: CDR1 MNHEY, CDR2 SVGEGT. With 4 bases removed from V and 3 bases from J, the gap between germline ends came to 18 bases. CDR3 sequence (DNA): TGTGCCAGCAGTTTTTCAACCGGGAGATTGGACTATGGCTACACCTTC. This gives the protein CASSFSTGRLDYGYTF.

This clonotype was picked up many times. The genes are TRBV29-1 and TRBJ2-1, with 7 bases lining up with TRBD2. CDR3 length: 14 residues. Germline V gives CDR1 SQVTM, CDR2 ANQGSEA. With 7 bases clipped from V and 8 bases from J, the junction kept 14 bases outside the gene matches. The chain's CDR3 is CSAEAWTSFDEQFF. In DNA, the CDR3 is TGCAGCGCTGAGGCCTGGACTAGTTTCGATGAGCAGTTCTTC.

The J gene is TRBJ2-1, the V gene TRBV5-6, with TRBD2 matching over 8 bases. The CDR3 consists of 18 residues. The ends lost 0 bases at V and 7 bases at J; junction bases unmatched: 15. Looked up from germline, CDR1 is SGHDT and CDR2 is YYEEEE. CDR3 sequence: CASSLELAVGGRRNEQFF. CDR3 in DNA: TGTGCCAGCAGCTTGGAACTAGCGGTTGGGGGTAGACGGAATGAGCAGTTCTTC. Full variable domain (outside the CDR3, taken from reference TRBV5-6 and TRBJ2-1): DAGVTQSPTHLIKTRGQQVTLRCSPKSGHDTVSWYQQALGQGPQFIFQYYEEEERQRGNFPDRFSGHQFPNYSSELNVNALLLGDSALYLCASSLELAVGGRRNEQFFGPGTRLTVL.